This is a list of T cell receptor beta chains from one sample in a study of blood T cell repertoires in COVID-19. TCRdb keeps only in-frame clones here, not all; method: immunoSEQ multiplex PCR. The sample shows 150,000 or so clones, around four fifths of them seen only once. The sample comprised peripheral blood. Receptor source: a woman aged 40-49 years with active or convalescent COVID-19. Both conserved end residues are part of each CDR3. A D gene is named only where the DNA matches it firmly. Not every row has a clone size; where given, it reads once, few, many or a size class.

J gene | clone size | V gene | CDR3 length | D gene | CDR3 protein | CDR3 DNA
TRBJ1-2 | NA | TRBV27 | 17 | TRBD1 | CASSSYPDRGFPSPYTF | TGTGCCAGCAGTTCGTATCCGGACAGGGGGTTTCCCTCGCCCTACACCTTC
TRBJ1-6 | NA | TRBV7-6 | 16 | NA | CASSLDLGGGGSPLHF | TGTGCCAGCAGCTTAGATTTGGGAGGGGGGGGATCACCCCTCCACTTT
TRBJ1-4 | NA | TRBV7-2 | 15 | NA | CASSRQQGTNEKLFF | TGTGCCAGCAGCAGACAACAGGGAACTAATGAAAAACTGTTTTTT
TRBJ1-1 | NA | TRBV19 | 13 | NA | CASSIGGYAEAFF | TGTGCCAGTAGTATAGGAGGGTACGCTGAAGCTTTCTTT
TRBJ1-5 | NA | TRBV4-3 | 20 | NA | CASSQDLVGAQGSPNQPQHF | TGCGCCAGCAGCCAAGATCTTGTGGGGGCACAGGGATCCCCAAATCAGCCCCAGCATTTT
TRBJ2-7 | NA | TRBV24-1 | 13 | TRBD1 | CATTGQGPYEQYF | TGTGCCACCACCGGACAGGGGCCCTACGAGCAGTACTTC
TRBJ1-1 | once | TRBV6-2/TRBV6-3 | 13 | NA | CASSYSGAAEAFF | TGTGCCAGCAGTTACTCGGGGGCAGCTGAAGCTTTCTTT
TRBJ2-3 | NA | TRBV19 | 17 | TRBD1 | CASSKGQGARSTDTQYF | TGTGCCAGTAGTAAGGGACAGGGGGCTCGGAGCACAGATACGCAGTATTTT
TRBJ1-1 | NA | TRBV27 | 13 | NA | CASSPTGAPEAFF | TGTGCCAGCAGTCCGACAGGAGCCCCAGAAGCTTTCTTT
TRBJ1-5 | NA | TRBV9 | 17 | TRBD1 | CASSADTTGTLIQPQHF | TGTGCCAGCAGCGCCGATACGACAGGGACCCTAATTCAGCCCCAGCATTTT
TRBJ1-1 | NA | TRBV19 | 16 | TRBD1 | CASSPGQGGGNTEAFF | TGTGCCAGTAGCCCGGGACAGGGAGGGGGGAACACTGAAGCTTTCTTT
TRBJ1-2 | NA | TRBV30 | 12 | NA | CAWGNPGYGYTF | TGTGCCTGGGGAAACCCGGGCTATGGCTACACCTTC
TRBJ2-1 | NA | TRBV24-1 | 13 | NA | CATRGRGADEQFF | TGTGCCACCCGCGGTCGGGGGGCGGATGAGCAGTTCTTC
TRBJ1-2 | NA | TRBV5-6 | 12 | NA | CASSFSESGYTF | TGTGCCAGCAGCTTTAGTGAAAGTGGCTACACCTTC
TRBJ1-4 | NA | TRBV3-1/TRBV3-2 | 15 | TRBD1 | CASSPDREANEKLFF | TGTGCCAGCAGCCCAGACAGGGAGGCTAATGAAAAACTGTTTTTT
TRBJ1-5 | NA | TRBV28 | 15 | NA | CASSSPGGLNQPQHF | TGTGCCAGCAGTTCGCCTGGAGGACTGAATCAGCCCCAGCATTTT
TRBJ2-2 | NA | TRBV5-1 | 14 | NA | CASSLLDSGGELFF | TGCGCCAGCAGCCTACTAGACTCGGGCGGGGAGCTGTTTTTT
TRBJ1-6 | NA | TRBV7-2 | 13 | NA | CASSLVGVAPLHF | TGTGCCAGCAGCTTAGTAGGGGTAGCACCCCTCCACTTT